The clone carrying this T cell receptor beta chain was detected a few times. Its antigen is still unknown. The CDR3 length is 15 residues. CDR1 is MGHRA and CDR2 is YSYEKL in the germline V gene. The junction had 7 bases not matched to a gene; V was cut back by 4 bases and J by 4 bases. These data are taken from a study of cytomegalovirus exposure and HLA in healthy donors. Amplification used 60 Vbeta primers and 13 Jbeta primers. Sequencing used immunoSEQ multiplex PCR; TCRdb keeps in-frame clones, though not all of them. The sample includes about 160,000 clones, 75% of them seen just once. General study points: Reports indicated that the classifier achieved high specificity and sensitivity in diagnosing cytomegalovirus status. Researchers reported that a few CMV-associated chains were confirmed in vitro as CMV antigen-specific. Researchers reported in a later analysis that a missense DCLRE1C variant was tied to TCR beta V- and J-gene trimming.

The chain is built from TRBV4-1 and TRBJ2-3; 8 bases map to TRBD1. The clonotype comes from a woman between 50 and 59 years old in good health and CMV-seropositive. The specimen sequenced was PBMCs. The CDR3 DNA reads TGCGCCAGCAGCCCCCGGGGACAGGAGGCAGATACGCAGTATTTT. It is translated as CASSPRGQEADTQYF.